A single sample is the source of the 26 T cell receptor beta chains below, sequenced in a study of technical replicates of blood from several donors. Using immunoSEQ multiplex PCR, the repertoire was profiled, and TCRdb retains in-frame clones only, with some absent. Of about 89,000 clones in the sample, approximately 94% were seen once. Input material: T cells isolated from PBMCs. These receptors originate from a human donor in good health.

The chain joins TRBV5-1 to TRBJ2-5, with D maybe TRBD1 (7 bases). Trimming left V 3 bases short and J 5 bases short, with 17 bases between. The V gene's germline CDR1 is SGHRS and CDR2 YFSETQ. The CDR3 contains 15 residues. CDR3 sequence (DNA): TGCGCCAGCAGCTCGACAGGGACCAGCGGGGAGACCCAGTACTTC. Translated: CASSSTGTSGETQYF.

This clone came up a few times. The rearrangement uses TRBV6-4 and TRBJ2-5; 11 bases are a match to TRBD2. V lost 4 bases and J lost 4; bases outside the gene matches: 5. The length of the CDR3 is 15 residues. Germline CDR1 is MRHNA and CDR2 is SNTAGT. The CDR3 region has the DNA TGTGCCAGCAGTGCCGGGACTAGCGGAGGAGAGACCCAGTACTTC. Encoded protein: CASSAGTSGGETQYF.

The chain couples TRBV5-4 to TRBJ2-2, with 7 nucleotides matching TRBD1. The CDR3 is 15 amino acids. The germline gives CDR1 SGHNT, CDR2 YYREEE (reference sequence). V trimming: 4 bases; J trimming: 2 bases; junction bases outside the gene matches: 5. In DNA, the CDR3 is TGTGCCAGCAGCGAGGGGGCAGCTAACACCGGGGAGCTGTTTTTT. Residues: CASSEGAANTGELFF. The complete variable domain, with remaining parts taken from reference TRBV5-4 and TRBJ2-2, reads ETGVTQSPTHLIKTRGQQVTLRCSSQSGHNTVSWYQQALGQGPQFIFQYYREEENGRGNFPPRFSGLQFPNYSSELNVNALELDDSALYLCASSEGAANTGELFFGEGSRLTVL.

This chain connects TRBV30 to TRBJ1-6; no firm D call. V lost 2 bases, J lost 10 bases, and 9 bases lay in between. CDR3 length equals 12 residues. Germline V gives CDR1 GTSNPN, CDR2 SVGIG (reference sequence). The DNA for the CDR3 is TGTGCCTGGAGTCCGTCGTCCTCACCCCTCCACTTT. Protein: CAWSPSSSPLHF.

V and J are TRBV7-3 and TRBJ1-1; D perhaps matches TRBD1 (5 bases). V was cut by 0 bases and J by 7 bases, with 9 bases left in between. Germline values: CDR1 SGHTA, CDR2 FQGTGA. The CDR3 length is 13 residues. This CDR3 reads CASSLTEGDEAFF. CDR3 DNA: TGTGCCAGCAGCTTAACGGAAGGGGATGAAGCTTTCTTT. Drawing the rest from reference TRBV7-3 and TRBJ1-1, the complete variable domain is GAGVSQTPSNKVTEKGKYVELRCDPISGHTALYWYRQSLGQGPEFLIYFQGTGAADDSGLPNDRFFAVRPEGSVSTLKIQRTERGDSAVYLCASSLTEGDEAFFGQGTRLTVV.

V and J are TRBV28 and TRBJ1-1; a weak D match, TRBD1 (5 bases). This CDR3 contains 13 residues. V lost 8 bases, J lost 4 bases, and 14 bases lay in between. In germline, CDR1 is MDHEN, CDR2 SYDVKM. The CDR3 here is CASGSMGGTEAFF. In nucleotides, the CDR3 is TGTGCCAGCGGTTCTATGGGGGGCACTGAAGCTTTCTTT.

The genes are TRBV5-1 and TRBJ2-7, with 7 bases aligning to TRBD1. Germline values: CDR1 SGHRS, CDR2 YFSETQ. With 3 bases clipped from V and 2 bases from J, the junction kept 11 bases outside the gene matches. The CDR3 sequence is 16 residues long. CDR3 region: CASSWPQGEGAYEQYF. The CDR3 DNA follows: TGCGCCAGCAGCTGGCCCCAGGGGGAAGGGGCCTACGAGCAGTACTTC. Based on the CDR3 plus reference TRBV5-1 and TRBJ2-7, the full variable domain is KAGVTQTPRYLIKTRGQQVTLSCSPISGHRSVSWYQQTPGQGLQFLFEYFSETQRNKGNFPGRFSGRQFSNSRSEMNVSTLELGDSALYLCASSWPQGEGAYEQYFGPGTRLTVT.

This sequence joins TRBV27 and TRBJ2-2; D not resolved. The CDR3 is 13 residues long. V was cut by 3 bases and J by 2 bases, with 4 bases left in between. Germline assignment: CDR1 MNHEY and CDR2 SMNVEV (reference sequence). The CDR3, as DNA: TGTGCCAGCAGTTTTATTAACACCGGGGAGCTGTTTTTT. As protein: CASSFINTGELFF.

The chain couples TRBV28 to TRBJ2-3; 7 nucleotides agree with TRBD2. J gave up 4 bases and V 6 bases, and 7 bases lay outside the gene matches. The CDR3 length is 14 residues. CDR1 is MDHEN, CDR2 SYDVKM, per germline. The CDR3 DNA follows: TGTGCCAGCAGCTCAGGACTAGATCCAGATACGCAGTATTTT. This translates into CASSSGLDPDTQYF.

The chain links TRBV7-9 to TRBJ2-3, with 11 bases aligning to TRBD1. With V trimmed by 5 bases and J by 0 bases, 13 bases remained unmatched. Germline V lookup: CDR1 SEHNR, CDR2 FQNEAQ (reference sequence). The length of the CDR3 is 19 residues. The CDR3 is CASSPWTGGFSLSTDTQYF. The CDR3 DNA sequence: TGTGCCAGCAGCCCTTGGACAGGGGGCTTTTCTCTTAGCACAGATACGCAGTATTTT.

The V gene is TRBV10-2, the J gene TRBJ1-5, with no clear D. Trimming stripped 6 bases from V and 6 bases from J, with 21 bases between. The V gene's germline CDR1 is WSHSY and CDR2 SAAADI. This CDR3 region has 16 residues. This CDR3 reads CASSNQTWQVGQPQHF. Here the CDR3 DNA reads TGCGCCAGCAGCAATCAAACGTGGCAGGTGGGTCAGCCCCAGCATTTT.

This chain connects TRBV4-1 to TRBJ2-3, with TRBD2 matching 9 bases. J gave up 8 bases and V 2 bases, and 8 bases lay outside the gene matches. CDR3 length: 15 residues. Germline-derived CDR1 and CDR2 are MGHRA and YSYEKL. The CDR3 sequence: CASSQLLAGSGTQYF. The CDR3, as DNA: TGCGCCAGCAGCCAATTGCTAGCGGGATCTGGTACGCAGTATTTT.

The rearrangement joins TRBV7-9 to TRBJ1-4; no clear D. The germline V gene encodes CDR1 SEHNR and CDR2 FQNEAQ (reference sequence). Trimming took 5 bases from V and 3 from J, leaving 13 bases between them. This CDR3 is built from 15 residues. CDR3 nucleotide sequence: TGTGCCAGCAGCCCGACTGGAGGGCCTAATGAAAAACTGTTTTTT. Amino acid sequence: CASSPTGGPNEKLFF. Together with reference TRBV7-9 and TRBJ1-4, the CDR3 gives the full variable domain: DTGVSQNPRHKITKRGQNVTFRCDPISEHNRLYWYRQTLGQGPEFLTYFQNEAQLEKSRLLSDRFSAERPKGSFSTLEIQRTEQGDSAMYLCASSPTGGPNEKLFFGSGTQLSVL.

The V and J genes are TRBV25-1 and TRBJ2-3; 13 bases align to TRBD2. Germline V CDR1 and CDR2: MGHDK, SYGVNS. The CDR3 has 16 residues. V shed 3 bases and J 2 bases; nucleotides not matched to a gene: 2. CDR3 in DNA: TGTGCCAGCAGTGAGGGACTAGCGGGGATCACAGATACGCAGTATTTT. It translates to CASSEGLAGITDTQYF.

V usage is TRBV6-4 and J usage is TRBJ2-3; 7 bases are shared with TRBD1. Looked up from germline, CDR1 is MRHNA and CDR2 is SNTAGT. There are 13 residues in the CDR3. Losses at the gene ends were 4 bases for V and 4 bases for J; bases not matched to a gene: 2. CDR3 region: CASSVQGSDTQYF. The CDR3 DNA sequence: TGTGCCAGCAGTGTACAGGGGTCAGATACGCAGTATTTT.

The V and J genes are TRBV7-9 and TRBJ2-7; D possibly corresponds to TRBD1 (5 bases). The germline V gene has CDR1 SEHNR and CDR2 FQNEAQ (reference sequence). This CDR3 comprises 15 residues. Trimming took 3 bases from V and 3 from J, leaving 15 bases between them. The CDR3 is CASSFPDSDLYEQYF. The CDR3 nucleotides are TGTGCCAGCAGCTTCCCCGACAGCGATCTCTACGAGCAGTACTTC.

This chain uses TRBV30 with TRBJ2-4; 11 bases match TRBD2. V was clipped by 3 bases and J by 6 bases; unmatched bases: 7. This CDR3 has 15 amino acids. From germline, CDR1 is GTSNPN and CDR2 SVGIG (reference sequence). The CDR3 reads CAWRLAGGGGNIQYF. The CDR3 DNA reads TGTGCCTGGAGGCTAGCGGGAGGTGGCGGAAACATTCAGTACTTC.

CDR3 nucleotides: TGTGCCAGCTTTAAAAAGACTAGCGGGACTCCTCCGGGGGAGCAGTACTTC. Protein product: CASFKKTSGTPPGEQYF. V gene TRBV7-9 combines with J gene TRBJ2-7; 11 nucleotides match TRBD2. This CDR3 contains 17 residues. Germline V CDR1 and CDR2: SEHNR, FQNEAQ (reference sequence). V lost 8 bases, J lost 7 bases, and 19 bases stayed unmatched.

The DNA for the CDR3 is TGTGCCAGCAGCCCAGGCGTGGGGGCGAGCAATCAGCCCCAGCATTTT. Its protein product is CASSPGVGASNQPQHF. V and J are TRBV9 and TRBJ1-5; TRBD1 might be the D (6 bases). Trimming took 4 bases from V and 1 from J, leaving 15 bases between them. From germline, CDR1 is SGDLS and CDR2 YYNGEE. The CDR3 is 16 amino acids.

The genes are TRBV7-2 and TRBJ2-3; tentatively, D is TRBD2 (6 bases). The CDR3 has 14 residues. The ends were cut back, 3 bases at V and 2 bases at J, with 9 bases in the middle. Germline lookup yields CDR1 SGHTA and CDR2 FQGNSA. DNA for the CDR3: TGTGCCAGCAGCTTGATAGCGGCCACAGATACGCAGTATTTT. Its translation is CASSLIAATDTQYF.

V gene TRBV27 combines with J gene TRBJ2-4; 8 bases are shared with TRBD1. The germline V gene encodes CDR1 MNHEY and CDR2 SMNVEV (reference sequence). The ends lost 5 bases at V and 0 bases at J; junction bases unmatched: 9. This CDR3 comprises 17 residues. DNA for the CDR3: TGTGCCAGCAGTGTTCGGGACAGGTTTTTAGCCAAAAACATTCAGTACTTC. Translating gives CASSVRDRFLAKNIQYF.

This clone was picked up one time. V gene TRBV9 combines with J gene TRBJ2-7, with 10 bases identical to TRBD2. The CDR3 is 16 residues long. Germline values: CDR1 SGDLS, CDR2 YYNGEE. The ends lost 0 bases at V and 2 bases at J; junction bases unmatched: 5. CDR3 DNA: TGTGCCAGCAGCGTAGATGCGCTAGCGGGGGCCTACGAGCAGTACTTC. Encoded protein: CASSVDALAGAYEQYF. Complete variable domain (other parts from reference TRBV9 and TRBJ2-7): DSGVTQTPKHLITATGQRVTLRCSPRSGDLSVYWYQQSLDQGLQFLIQYYNGEERAKGNILERFSAQQFPDLHSELNLSSLELGDSALYFCASSVDALAGAYEQYFGPGTRLTVT.

The rearrangement uses TRBV27 and TRBJ2-7, with 8 bases matching TRBD2. CDR3 length: 15 amino acids. Germline V gene sequence: CDR1 MNHEY, CDR2 SMNVEV (reference sequence). V lost 3 bases, J lost 6 bases, and 10 bases stayed unmatched. For the CDR3, the DNA is TGTGCCAGCAGTTTCGGGGGGGTAAGCCCCTTCGAGCAGTACTTC. It yields the protein CASSFGGVSPFEQYF.

The chain is built from TRBV10-2 and TRBJ2-1; the match to TRBD2 covers 13 bases. Germline V gives CDR1 WSHSY, CDR2 SAAADI. V was clipped by 2 bases and J by 7 bases; unmatched bases: 5. CDR3 size: 16 residues. CDR3 residues: CASSERTSGGENEQFF. CDR3 bases: TGCGCCAGCAGTGAGAGGACTAGCGGGGGTGAGAATGAGCAGTTCTTC.

The rearrangement uses TRBV5-1 and TRBJ2-5, with D tentatively TRBD1 (5 bases). This CDR3 has 12 residues. CDR1 is SGHRS, CDR2 YFSETQ, per germline. The V gene lost 5 bases and the J gene lost 2 bases, with 7 bases spanning the gap. CDR3 in amino acids: CASSDSQETQYF. CDR3 coding DNA: TGCGCCAGCAGTGACAGTCAAGAGACCCAGTACTTC.

This chain connects TRBV7-6 to TRBJ2-7; 7 positions match TRBD1. The CDR3 totals 15 residues. Trimming took 6 bases from V and 7 from J; bases not matched to a gene: 15. Germline V gene sequence: CDR1 SGHVS, CDR2 FNYEAQ. CDR3 amino acids: CASSSTGTAGSEQYF. The CDR3 DNA follows: TGTGCCAGCAGTTCCACTGGGACAGCTGGGTCTGAGCAGTACTTC.